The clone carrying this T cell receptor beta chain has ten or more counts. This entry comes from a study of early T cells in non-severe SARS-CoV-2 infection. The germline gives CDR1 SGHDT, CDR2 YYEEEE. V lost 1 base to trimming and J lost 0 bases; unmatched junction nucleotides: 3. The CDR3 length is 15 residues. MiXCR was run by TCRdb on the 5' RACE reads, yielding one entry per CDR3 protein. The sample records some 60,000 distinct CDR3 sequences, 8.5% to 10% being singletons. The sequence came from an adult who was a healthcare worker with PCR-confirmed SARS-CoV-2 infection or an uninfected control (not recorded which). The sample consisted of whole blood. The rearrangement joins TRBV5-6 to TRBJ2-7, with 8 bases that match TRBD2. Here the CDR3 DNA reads TGTGCCAGCAGCTTGCTTGGACTAGCCTCCTACGAGCAGTACTTC. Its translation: CASSLLGLASYEQYF.